This is a list of T cell receptor beta chains from one sample in a study of blood T cell repertoires in COVID-19. The data were produced by immunoSEQ multiplex PCR, yet TCRdb's version contains in-frame clones alone and is incomplete. This table holds 100,000 to 120,000 clones, 72% found once. Material: peripheral blood. These receptors were obtained from a woman aged 55 to 70 with acute or convalescent COVID-19. CDR3s include the opening cysteine and the closing phenylalanine or tryptophan. The order of the fields is clone size, J gene, V gene, D gene, CDR3 protein, CDR3 DNA. The D gene is left open where the match is weak. Expanded clones are given a class, and other clones once, few, many or no size at all.

clone_size: .; j_call: TRBJ1-1; v_call: TRBV18; d_call: .; cdr3_aa: CASSQAPSGNTEAFF; cdr3_nt: TGTGCCAGCTCACAGGCCCCCTCAGGGAACACTGAAGCTTTCTTT
clone_size: .; j_call: TRBJ2-3; v_call: TRBV6-5; d_call: .; cdr3_aa: CASSYGRETQYF; cdr3_nt: TGTGCCAGCAGTTACGGTCGCGAGACGCAGTATTTT
clone_size: .; j_call: TRBJ2-7; v_call: TRBV28; d_call: TRBD1; cdr3_aa: CASSLSDRGYEQYF; cdr3_nt: TGTGCCAGCAGTTTATCGGACAGGGGATACGAGCAGTACTTC
clone_size: once; j_call: TRBJ2-7; v_call: TRBV28; d_call: .; cdr3_aa: CASSFAGRGQYF; cdr3_nt: TGTGCCAGCAGTTTTGCAGGGCGGGGACAGTACTTC
clone_size: .; j_call: TRBJ1-1; v_call: TRBV27; d_call: .; cdr3_aa: CASSLFPGVEAFF; cdr3_nt: TGTGCCAGCAGTTTATTTCCGGGGGTAGAAGCTTTCTTT
clone_size: .; j_call: TRBJ2-7; v_call: TRBV28; d_call: .; cdr3_aa: CASSLLQESYEQYF; cdr3_nt: TGTGCCAGCAGTTTATTACAGGAGAGCTACGAGCAGTACTTC
clone_size: once; j_call: TRBJ2-1; v_call: TRBV6-6; d_call: TRBD1; cdr3_aa: CASSYKGAEQFF; cdr3_nt: TGTGCCAGCAGTTACAAGGGGGCTGAGCAGTTCTTC
clone_size: .; j_call: TRBJ1-3; v_call: TRBV4-2; d_call: TRBD1; cdr3_aa: CASSQDPTGAGNTIYF; cdr3_nt: TGTGCCAGCAGCCAAGATCCGACAGGGGCTGGAAACACCATATATTTT
clone_size: few; j_call: TRBJ1-2; v_call: TRBV5-1; d_call: TRBD1; cdr3_aa: CASSLGTGVWYGYTF; cdr3_nt: TGCGCCAGCAGCTTGGGGACAGGGGTATGGTATGGCTACACCTTC
clone_size: .; j_call: TRBJ2-5; v_call: TRBV18; d_call: TRBD2; cdr3_aa: CASSRVAGSQETQYF; cdr3_nt: TGTGCCAGCTCACGTGTAGCGGGCTCCCAAGAGACCCAGTACTTC
clone_size: .; j_call: TRBJ1-1; v_call: TRBV5-8; d_call: .; cdr3_aa: CAEDSGRGGTEAFF; cdr3_nt: TGTGCCGAAGACAGCGGTAGGGGGGGGACTGAAGCTTTCTTT
clone_size: few; j_call: TRBJ2-5; v_call: TRBV7-2; d_call: TRBD1; cdr3_aa: CASSPRDRSGGTQYF; cdr3_nt: TGTGCCAGCAGCCCCCGGGACAGGTCAGGAGGGACCCAGTACTTC
clone_size: .; j_call: TRBJ1-2; v_call: TRBV6-6; d_call: .; cdr3_aa: CASSLGQRGGGYTF; cdr3_nt: TGTGCCAGCAGTTTAGGGCAAAGGGGGGGTGGCTACACCTTC
clone_size: .; j_call: TRBJ1-5; v_call: TRBV2; d_call: .; cdr3_aa: CASSAQNQPQHF; cdr3_nt: TGTGCCAGCAGTGCCCAGAATCAGCCCCAGCATTTT
clone_size: .; j_call: TRBJ2-1; v_call: TRBV28; d_call: .; cdr3_aa: CASSFWAGSRNEQFF; cdr3_nt: TGTGCCAGCAGTTTCTGGGCAGGGTCAAGGAATGAGCAGTTCTTC
clone_size: .; j_call: TRBJ1-1; v_call: TRBV6-2/TRBV6-3; d_call: TRBD1; cdr3_aa: CASSPRGQRITEAFF; cdr3_nt: TGTGCCAGCAGCCCCCGGGGACAGCGGATAACTGAAGCTTTCTTT
clone_size: .; j_call: TRBJ2-3; v_call: TRBV7-2; d_call: .; cdr3_aa: CASSLDYFRRGSTDTQYF; cdr3_nt: TGTGCCAGCAGCTTAGATTATTTTAGGCGGGGAAGCACAGATACGCAGTATTTT
clone_size: .; j_call: TRBJ2-5; v_call: TRBV9; d_call: TRBD2; cdr3_aa: CASSASAGVETQYF; cdr3_nt: TGTGCCAGCAGCGCATCGGCGGGGGTAGAGACCCAGTACTTC
clone_size: .; j_call: TRBJ1-2; v_call: TRBV30; d_call: TRBD1; cdr3_aa: CAWILRTGTGGGYTF; cdr3_nt: TGTGCCTGGATCTTGAGGACCGGGACAGGTGGTGGCTACACCTTC
clone_size: few; j_call: TRBJ2-5; v_call: TRBV11-3; d_call: TRBD2; cdr3_aa: CASSTGLAGKETQYF; cdr3_nt: TGTGCCAGCAGCACGGGACTAGCGGGGAAAGAGACCCAGTACTTC